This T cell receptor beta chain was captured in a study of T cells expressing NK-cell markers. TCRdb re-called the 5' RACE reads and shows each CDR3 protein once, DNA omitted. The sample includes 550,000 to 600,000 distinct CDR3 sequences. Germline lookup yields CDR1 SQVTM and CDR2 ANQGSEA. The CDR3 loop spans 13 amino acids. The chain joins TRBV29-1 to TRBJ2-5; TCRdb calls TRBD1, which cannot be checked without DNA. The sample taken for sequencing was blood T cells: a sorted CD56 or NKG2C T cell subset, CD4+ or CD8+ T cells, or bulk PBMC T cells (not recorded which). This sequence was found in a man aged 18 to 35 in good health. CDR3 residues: CSASTQGLETQYF.